This record concerns one T cell receptor beta chain sequence. What it binds is not known. The source of the sample is a study of shared clonotypes between healthy human individuals. Under the authors' procedure: With immunoSEQ giving junction-only sequences and no quality scores, filtering differed. Here immunoSEQ multiplex PCR was the method, and the copy in TCRdb shows in-frame clones only, minus some. V and J calls and clone size are those listed in that table; D and trimming were worked out from the DNA. The data hold about 2.3 million clones, with about 90% observed a single time. Study-level findings and limits: Across several donors, naive CD4 shared roughly 5%, naive CD8 more than 3%, memory CD4 more than 2%, memory CD8 0.4% to 0.5%. An effect of sequencing depth on clonotype sharing among donors was expected.

Germline-derived CDR1 and CDR2 are SGHDT and YYEEEE. Between the trimmed V and J ends, which lost 4 bases and 3 bases, there was a span of 13 bases. The CDR3 has 15 residues. This rearrangement joins TRBV5-6 to TRBJ2-2; D is possibly TRBD2 (5 bases). The source material was naive CD4+ T cells from PBMCs. As to subset: CD45RA+ positively selected. This sequence originates from a man aged 18 to 29 in good health. Some clones in this sample may be carry-over from other donors' samples. The CDR3 DNA is TGTGCCAGCAGCCTCCCAGGACTGCACACCGGGGAGCTGTTTTTT. Residues: CASSLPGLHTGELFF.